What follows are 13 T cell receptor beta chains derived from one specimen sequenced in a study of blood T cell repertoires in COVID-19. TCRdb's copy holds only in-frame clones and misses some; the assay was immunoSEQ multiplex PCR. The table has about 130,000 clones, over 75% seen once. Material: peripheral blood. The receptors were gathered from an elderly man with active or convalescent COVID-19.

In nucleotides, the CDR3 is TGTGCCAGCAGTTCCGGACTAGCGGGGACTATTCAGTACTTC. Protein: CASSSGLAGTIQYF. This chain joins TRBV28 and TRBJ2-4, with TRBD2 identical over 12 bases. The length of the CDR3 is 14 residues. Trimming removed 4 bases from V and 10 bases from J; junction bases left unmatched: 5. Germline V gene lookup returns CDR1 MDHEN and CDR2 SYDVKM.

The genes are TRBV6-6 and TRBJ2-2, with 9 bases fitting TRBD2. The CDR3 contains 18 residues. CDR1 is MNHNY, CDR2 SVGAGI, per germline (reference sequence). Germline trimming cut 5 bases from V and 6 bases from J; bases unmatched to any gene: 16. CDR3 sequence (DNA): TGTGCCAGCAGTCCCTCCCTGGGACTAGCTGATAGATCCGGGGAGCTGTTTTTT. Its protein is CASSPSLGLADRSGELFF.

The chain uses TRBV5-6 and TRBJ2-7, with a tentative D call TRBD2 (5 bases). V lost 5 bases and J lost 4, with 19 bases in between. Germline CDR1 reads SGHDT; CDR2 reads YYEEEE. The CDR3 is 15 amino acids. CDR3 DNA sequence: TGTGCCAGCAGTCGCTCAGCCGGGATCGGTTACGAGCAGTACTTC. Its protein is CASSRSAGIGYEQYF.

V and J are TRBV6-5 and TRBJ2-5; D might be TRBD1 (5 bases). The length of the CDR3 is 15 residues. Germline V lookup: CDR1 MNHEY, CDR2 SVGAGI. V gave up 1 base and J gave up 4 bases, with 13 bases separating them. CDR3 amino acids: CASSYYGQGGETQYF. The CDR3 DNA follows: TGTGCCAGCAGTTACTACGGACAAGGCGGAGAGACCCAGTACTTC.

The genes are TRBV19 and TRBJ2-3, with TRBD1 as a possible D gene (5 bases). The CDR3 consists of 16 residues. Between the trimmed V and J ends, which lost 0 bases and 1 base, there was a span of 11 bases. The germline V gene encodes CDR1 LNHDA and CDR2 SQIVND (reference sequence). The chain's CDR3 is CASSIDREVGTDTQYF. The CDR3 bases are TGTGCCAGTAGTATAGACAGGGAAGTTGGCACAGATACGCAGTATTTT.

V gene TRBV2 combines with J gene TRBJ1-6, with TRBD1 as a possible D gene (5 bases). Germline V gene sequence: CDR1 SNHLY, CDR2 FYNNEI. The V end lost 10 bases, the J end lost 0 bases, and 13 bases lay between the germline ends. The CDR3 loop spans 15 amino acids. In DNA form, the CDR3 reads TGTGCCACCCGCAGGGAAAGCTCCTATAATTCACCCCTCCACTTT. This sequence encodes CATRRESSYNSPLHF.

The J gene is TRBJ2-5, the V gene TRBV5-1, with 7 positions matching TRBD1. The CDR3 spans 16 residues. CDR1 SGHRS and CDR2 YFSETQ come from the germline V gene. The J segment lost 1 base and the V segment lost 0 bases, leaving 6 bases of the junction unmatched. CDR3 bases: TGCGCCAGCAGCTTGGAAGCGACAGGGCCCCAAGAGACCCAGTACTTC. Amino acids: CASSLEATGPQETQYF.

A note on this clone: This specimen includes other DNA sequences encoding the same CDR3. This chain connects TRBV11-3 to TRBJ2-7, with unresolved D. The germline V gene encodes CDR1 SGHNT and CDR2 YENEEA. Trimming stripped 1 base from V and 0 bases from J, with 4 bases between. This CDR3 has 13 amino acids. As DNA, the CDR3 is TGTGCCAGCAGCTTAGGGAGCTCCTACGAGCAGTACTTC. Amino acid sequence: CASSLGSSYEQYF.

The chain uses TRBV11-2 and TRBJ1-3; D call uncertain. In germline, CDR1 is SGHAT, CDR2 FQNNGV. Trimming cost V 5 bases and J 2 bases, with 7 bases left between them. The CDR3 loop spans 13 amino acids. The CDR3 bases are TGTGCCAGCAGCCCCGGGGCTGGAAACACCATATATTTT. It translates to CASSPGAGNTIYF.

The chain recombines TRBV18 with TRBJ1-1, with TRBD1 matching over 11 bases. The CDR3 extends over 16 amino acids. V was pared by 4 bases and J by 5 bases, with 9 bases of the junction left unmatched. Germline CDR1 reads KGHSH; CDR2 reads LQKENI. In nucleotides, the CDR3 is TGTGCCAGCTCACTCCAAGGACAGGGGGCCGGGACTGAAGCTTTCTTT. It yields the protein CASSLQGQGAGTEAFF.

V is TRBV5-4 and J is TRBJ2-7; 13 nucleotides agree with TRBD2. Germline-derived CDR1 and CDR2 are SGHNT and YYREEE (reference sequence). V trimming: 4 bases; J trimming: 2 bases; junction bases outside the gene matches: 3. The CDR3 is made up of 15 amino acids. CDR3 coding DNA: TGTGCCAGCAGCGGGACTAGCGGGAAAACCTACGAGCAGTACTTC. Encoded protein: CASSGTSGKTYEQYF.

The rearrangement links TRBV7-8 to TRBJ1-5; a possible D gene is TRBD1 (5 bases). V shed 1 base and J shed 4 bases, with 11 bases lying between them. Germline assignment: CDR1 SGHVS and CDR2 FQNEAQ. The CDR3 is 15 residues long. In DNA, the CDR3 is TGTGCCAGCAGCTTAGGCACAGGCCTGAATCAGCCCCAGCATTTT. Its protein product is CASSLGTGLNQPQHF.

V is TRBV27 and J is TRBJ2-7; TRBD1 aligns across 9 bases. This CDR3 has 15 residues. In germline, CDR1 is MNHEY, CDR2 SMNVEV (reference sequence). With 6 bases clipped from V and 0 bases from J, the junction kept 6 bases outside the gene matches. DNA of the CDR3: TGTGCCAGCAGCCGGACAGGGGCCGCCTCCTACGAGCAGTACTTC. This gives the protein CASSRTGAASYEQYF.